A selection of T cell receptor beta chains follows, all from one sample in a study of T-cell memory formation after mild COVID-19. In TCRdb, the 5' RACE reads were re-called with MiXCR into one record per CDR3 protein. Found here are approximately 260,000 distinct CDR3 sequences, 16% of them singletons; the top ten hold roughly a fifth. Sequenced: PBMCs or a T cell subset sorted from them (not recorded which). The receptors were gathered from a man between 18 and 35 years old who had mild COVID-19 (a few samples of this study predate the infection). Cell type and time point are not known. CDR3s include the opening cysteine and the closing phenylalanine or tryptophan. The D gene is left open where the match is weak. Not every row has a clone size; where given, it reads once, few, many or a size class.

size	J	V	D	DNA	CDR3
-	TRBJ2-1	TRBV7-9	-	TGTGCCAGCAGCTCCGTCGATGGGGAGCAGTTCTTC	CASSSVDGEQFF
-	TRBJ1-5	TRBV6-6	-	TGTGCCAGCAGCCGGGACCCCGAATATAGCAATCAGCCCCAGCATTTT	CASSRDPEYSNQPQHF
few	TRBJ2-7	TRBV15	-	TGTGCCACCAGCAGAGACCACGAGCAGTACTTC	CATSRDHEQYF
few	TRBJ2-1	TRBV19	TRBD2	TGTGCCAGTAGTAGGGAGCTAGCGGGGGGGCACGAGCAGTTCTTC	CASSRELAGGHEQFF
-	TRBJ1-6	TRBV7-6	TRBD1	TGTGCCAGCAGCTCCCATGACAGGGGGCCAGCCCTCCACTTT	CASSSHDRGPALHF
-	TRBJ1-1	TRBV6-2/TRBV6-3	-	TGTGCCAGCAGCCCAAACAGGAACACTGAAGCTTTCTTT	CASSPNRNTEAFF
few	TRBJ1-2	TRBV4-3	-	TGCGCCAGCAGCCAAGAAACCCAGCTGGCTGGCTACACCTTC	CASSQETQLAGYTF
once	TRBJ1-1	TRBV29-1	-	TGCAGCGTTGTACGGGGACCAAACACTGAAGCTTTCTTT	CSVVRGPNTEAFF
many	TRBJ1-4	TRBV6-5	TRBD1	TGTGCCAGCAGTTATGGAGACAGGGATAATGAAAAACTGTTTTTT	CASSYGDRDNEKLFF
-	TRBJ1-6	TRBV2	-	TGTGCCAGCAGTGCCGGCGGGGTCAATTCACCCCTCCACTTT	CASSAGGVNSPLHF
-	TRBJ1-5	TRBV7-9	TRBD1	TGTGCCAGCCGGAGGGGGCCCTCTCAGCCCCAGCATTTT	CASRRGPSQPQHF
few	TRBJ2-5	TRBV29-1	-	TGCAGCGTGGCAGCCCCGAGGACCCAGTACTTC	CSVAAPRTQYF
few	TRBJ2-3	TRBV9	-	TGTGCCAGCAGCCTCGCCCGGGACATAGACACAGATACGCAGTATTTT	CASSLARDIDTDTQYF
few	TRBJ2-2	TRBV25-1	-	TGTGCCAGCAGTGAAGGAGGGTGGGCCGGGGAGCTGTTTTTT	CASSEGGWAGELFF
-	TRBJ1-5	TRBV27	-	TGTGCCAGCAGTTCTCCCTACGGCAATCAGCCCCAGCATTTT	CASSSPYGNQPQHF
-	TRBJ1-6	TRBV7-9	-	TGTGCCAGCAGCGGGGGCCATGTTGCAGGGCCCCTCCACTTT	CASSGGHVAGPLHF
-	TRBJ2-5	TRBV7-9	-	TGTGCCAGCAGCTCGCTCCGGGCCCCGAGGGAGACCCAGTACTTC	CASSSLRAPRETQYF
many	TRBJ2-1	TRBV12-3/TRBV12-4	-	TGTGCCAGCAGTTTACCCCAGGGTCGAAATGAGCAGTTCTTC	CASSLPQGRNEQFF
-	TRBJ2-3	TRBV28	-	TGTGCCAGCAAACACAGGGATACGCAGTATTTT	CASKHRDTQYF
-	TRBJ1-4	TRBV28	TRBD1	TGTGCCAGCAGTCAGACAGGGGGAGGCGGCGATGAAAAACTGTTTTTT	CASSQTGGGGDEKLFF
few	TRBJ2-5	TRBV7-9	TRBD1	TGTGCCAGCAGCTCACCCGGACAGGGTCTATTTGGGACCCAGTACTTC	CASSSPGQGLFGTQYF
-	TRBJ2-5	TRBV20-1	-	TGCAGTGCTAGAGATTCCGGGCAGGGACAAGAGACCCAGTACTTC	CSARDSGQGQETQYF
many	TRBJ2-4	TRBV5-1	TRBD2	TGCGCCAGCAGCCGGACTAGCGGGGGGTCCCAAAACATTCAGTACTTC	CASSRTSGGSQNIQYF
-	TRBJ1-2	TRBV12-3/TRBV12-4	-	TGTGCCAGCAGTGGCAGAAACTATGGCTACACCTTC	CASSGRNYGYTF
few	TRBJ2-3	TRBV5-1	-	TGCGCCAGCACCGGGACCACTAGCACAGATACGCAGTATTTT	CASTGTTSTDTQYF
many	TRBJ2-3	TRBV12-3/TRBV12-4	-	TGTGCCAGCAGTTTAGGGCGAGATACGCAGTATTTT	CASSLGRDTQYF
few	TRBJ2-7	TRBV20-1	TRBD2	TGCAGTGCCCAAAGACTAGCGGGCTACGAGCAGTACTTC	CSAQRLAGYEQYF
few	TRBJ2-5	TRBV5-1	-	TGCGCCAGCAAACGGACTTCCCAAGAGACCCAGTACTTC	CASKRTSQETQYF
many	TRBJ2-1	TRBV2	-	TGTGCCAGCAGTGAAGTGGGTCCACCGGTCTTC	CASSEVGPPVF
few	TRBJ2-1	TRBV11-2	-	TGTGCCAGCAGCCGATCCCGGGGGGCGCGCTACAATGAGCAGTTCTTC	CASSRSRGARYNEQFF
many	TRBJ1-1	TRBV5-5	TRBD1	TGTGCCAGCAGTCGACAGGGGGCACTTAGCACTGAAGCTTTCTTT	CASSRQGALSTEAFF